Below are 18 T cell receptor beta chains sequenced from a single sample in a study of T-cell memory formation after mild COVID-19. Each CDR3 protein gets one entry after TCRdb re-called the 5' RACE reads with MiXCR. This table has roughly 600,000 distinct CDR3 sequences, around 17% appearing once. Material for sequencing was PBMCs or a T cell subset sorted from them (not recorded which). These receptor sequences come from an adult woman who had mild COVID-19 (a few samples of this study predate the infection). Cell type and time point are not known.

This clonotype was detected a few times. The chain has TRBV4-1 and TRBJ1-5; TRBD1 matches 10 bases. The germline V gene has CDR1 MGHRA and CDR2 YSYEKL. This CDR3 has 16 amino acids. Trimming cost V 4 bases and J 6 bases; bases outside gene matches: 9. The DNA for the CDR3 is TGCGCCAGCAGCCTAGGGGACAGGGGAAACCGTCAGCCCCAGCATTTT. It translates to CASSLGDRGNRQPQHF.

This clonotype has just a few counts. J is TRBJ2-7 and V is TRBV7-2; D may correspond to TRBD1 or TRBD2 (6 bases each). The CDR3 totals 15 residues. The germline V and J ends were trimmed by 4 bases and 2 bases, with 15 bases remaining between them. CDR1 SGHTA and CDR2 FQGNSA come from the germline V gene. The CDR3 reads CASSWGAHPTYEQYF. CDR3 in DNA: TGTGCCAGCAGCTGGGGGGCCCATCCCACCTACGAGCAGTACTTC.

The chain carries TRBV1 and TRBJ1-5; the listed D gene, TRBD1, was not tested against the DNA. TRBV1 is a known pseudogene. The CDR3 spans 13 residues. CDR3: CTSSQPGNQPQHF. The CDR3 nucleotides are TGCACCAGCAGCCAACCAGGGAATCAGCCCCAGCATTTT.

The genes are TRBV7-9 and TRBJ1-1; perhaps TRBD1 as D (5 bases). The CDR3 runs 15 residues. CDR1 is SEHNR, CDR2 FQNEAQ, per germline (reference sequence). V lost 2 bases and J lost 1, with 11 bases in between. CDR3: CASSLRDGQNTEAFF. DNA for the CDR3: TGTGCCAGCAGCTTAAGGGACGGCCAGAACACTGAAGCTTTCTTT.

The chain has TRBV7-8 and TRBJ1-3; unclear D gene. Deletions cut 0 bases from V and 0 bases from J, with 9 bases between. The length of the CDR3 is 16 residues. CDR1 and CDR2 from the germline V gene are SGHVS and FQNEAQ. Here the CDR3 reads CASSLAGVLSGNTIYF. The CDR3 coding sequence is TGTGCCAGCAGCTTAGCGGGAGTCCTCTCTGGAAACACCATATATTTT.

This clonotype showed up just once. The CDR3 reads CASSPGTSGAQEQFF. CDR3 sequence (DNA): TGTGCCAGCTCACCGGGGACTAGCGGGGCCCAGGAGCAGTTCTTC. The rearrangement uses TRBV18 and TRBJ2-1; the match to TRBD2 covers 13 bases. Per the germline V gene, CDR1 is KGHSH and CDR2 is LQKENI. V lost 3 bases and J lost 10; bases outside the gene matches: 6. The CDR3 extends over 15 amino acids.

The chain joins TRBV5-1 to TRBJ2-1; 8 bases agree with TRBD1. J was trimmed by 10 bases and V by 4 bases; bases with no gene match: 16. Germline V gives CDR1 SGHRS, CDR2 YFSETQ. The length of the CDR3 is 16 residues. CDR3 protein: CASSKRQGRSVKEQFF. In DNA, the CDR3 is TGCGCCAGCAGCAAGAGACAGGGGCGATCGGTAAAAGAGCAGTTCTTC.

The V call is TRBV12-3 or TRBV12-4, the J call TRBJ1-1, with unresolved D. The ends were cut back, 5 bases at V and 4 bases at J, with 14 bases in the middle. This CDR3 contains 14 residues. The CDR3 here is CASSPLYGGTEAFF. CDR3 DNA sequence: TGTGCCAGCAGTCCTTTATATGGTGGCACTGAAGCTTTCTTT.

This sequence joins TRBV10-3 and TRBJ2-3, with D possibly TRBD2 on 5 matching bases. This CDR3 comprises 15 residues. Per the germline V gene, CDR1 is ENHRY and CDR2 is SYGVKD. V was cut by 8 bases and J by 2 bases, with 17 bases left in between. The CDR3 sequence: CAISGRGELTDTQYF. CDR3 bases: TGTGCCATCTCCGGCCGGGGAGAACTCACAGATACGCAGTATTTT.

This clonotype was recorded a few times. The CDR3 loop is CASSLAEYYEQYF. As DNA, the CDR3 is TGTGCCAGCTCACTAGCGGAGTACTACGAGCAGTACTTC. This chain uses TRBV18 with TRBJ2-7; D might be TRBD2 (6 bases). Trimming pared 4 bases from V and 3 bases from J, leaving 10 bases between. This CDR3 spans 13 amino acids. Germline assignment: CDR1 KGHSH and CDR2 LQKENI.

This clonotype was observed a few times. The chain combines TRBV6-5 with TRBJ2-1; 12 bases fit TRBD1. The germline V gene encodes CDR1 MNHEY and CDR2 SVGAGI. V shed 7 bases, J shed 7 bases, and the junction held 11 bases outside the gene matches. The CDR3 is 16 residues long. CDR3 in amino acids: CASTPLGTGGWNEQFF. CDR3 sequence (DNA): TGTGCCAGCACCCCCCTCGGGACAGGGGGCTGGAATGAGCAGTTCTTC.

This clonotype was picked up a small number of times. The chain couples TRBV5-6 to TRBJ2-7, with 10 bases lining up with TRBD2. Trimming took 5 bases from V and 4 from J; bases not matched to a gene: 6. The CDR3 covers 14 residues. CDR1 is SGHDT and CDR2 is YYEEEE in the germline V gene. The CDR3 sequence: CASSAGTSVYEQYF. The CDR3 DNA follows: TGTGCCAGCAGTGCCGGGACTAGCGTTTACGAGCAGTACTTC.

This clonotype was detected ten times or more. The chain carries TRBV5-1 and TRBJ2-1; perhaps TRBD2 as D (5 bases). The CDR3 is 14 residues long. V gave up 7 bases and J gave up 4 bases, with 15 bases separating them. Germline values: CDR1 SGHRS, CDR2 YFSETQ. The CDR3 region has the DNA TGCGCCAGCGATGAAGAGGGTTATTACAATGAGCAGTTCTTC. Translating it yields CASDEEGYYNEQFF.

In its sample, this clonotype was seen a few times. The chain is built from TRBV24-1 and TRBJ1-2; D not certain. The V and J ends lost 1 base and 8 bases respectively, with 7 bases between them. Germline V CDR1 and CDR2: KGHDR, SFDVKD. This CDR3 comprises 12 residues. The CDR3, as DNA: TGTGCCACCAGTGATTTCAGGACGGGCTACACCTTC. This encodes CATSDFRTGYTF.

This clonotype was counted between two and nine times. This sequence joins TRBV10-3 and TRBJ1-5; tentatively, D is TRBD1 (5 bases). With 11 bases removed from V and 0 bases from J, the gap between germline ends came to 11 bases. CDR3 length equals 13 residues. The V gene's germline CDR1 is ENHRY and CDR2 SYGVKD. The CDR3 DNA follows: TGTGCCTCGCAAGACAGTAGCAATCAGCCCCAGCATTTT. As protein: CASQDSSNQPQHF.

In its sample, this clonotype was seen a few times. The rearrangement joins TRBV7-6 to TRBJ2-1, with D perhaps TRBD2 (6 bases). In germline, CDR1 is SGHVS, CDR2 FNYEAQ. CDR3 length: 13 amino acids. V lost 2 bases to trimming and J lost 15 bases, with 17 bases between them. The CDR3 spells CASSLRGGTERFF. Here the CDR3 DNA reads TGTGCCAGCAGCTTAAGGGGCGGGACCGAACGGTTCTTC.

The chain uses TRBV12-5 and TRBJ2-1, with 7 bases matching TRBD2. V trimming: 0 bases; J trimming: 0 bases; junction bases outside the gene matches: 5. This CDR3 is 17 amino acids long. Germline-derived CDR1 and CDR2 are LGHNT and FRNRAP. The CDR3 region is CASGLVLGGSSYNEQFF. CDR3 bases: TGTGCTAGTGGTTTGGTACTCGGCGGGAGCTCCTACAATGAGCAGTTCTTC. Combining the CDR3 with reference TRBV12-5 and TRBJ2-1 gives the whole variable domain DARVTQTPRHKVTEMGQEVTMRCQPILGHNTVFWYRQTMMQGLELLAYFRNRAPLDDSGMPKDRFSAEMPDATLATLKIQPSEPRDSAVYFCASGLVLGGSSYNEQFFGPGTRLTVL.

The gene calls are TRBV20-1 and TRBJ2-1, with D perhaps TRBD1 or TRBD2 (5 bases each). CDR1 is DFQATT, CDR2 SNEGSKA, per germline (reference sequence). This CDR3 region has 13 residues. CDR3 in DNA: TGCAGAGTCCGGGACCCGCGAGACAATGAGCAGTTCTTC. Amino acids: CRVRDPRDNEQFF.